This T cell receptor beta chain was captured in a study of cytomegalovirus exposure and HLA in healthy donors. Study-level background: Prior work identified roughly 120 million unique TCR beta sequences in roughly 180 million T cells.

Study results and limitations: Investigators reported 150 to 200 TCR beta chains as tied to cytomegalovirus. One variant, a missense change in DCLRE1C, was linked in a later analysis to TCR beta V- and J-gene trimming. Later work showed greater clonal expansion in HLA-associated TCR beta chains than in equally common others.

As for this clone: Its antigen remains unknown.

13 Jbeta primers and 60 Vbeta primers were used for the PCR. This table comes from immunoSEQ multiplex PCR, and its TCRdb copy is limited to in-frame clones, with some not included. The table shows about 160,000 clones, with 84% occurring only once. The CDR3 is 16 amino acids. The germline CDR1 and CDR2 sequences are MDHEN and SYDVKM. With 6 bases removed from V and 5 bases from J, the gap between germline ends came to 22 bases. The chain joins TRBV28 to TRBJ1-1, with D maybe TRBD1 (5 bases). The sequence came from a man in his fifties in good health and CMV-seropositive. Sequenced: PBMCs. The CDR3 DNA reads TGTGCCAGCAGAAAGGAGCCCCACAGGTTAAGGACTGAAGCTTTCTTT. As protein: CASRKEPHRLRTEAFF.